This T cell receptor beta chain was captured by sequencing in a study of blood T cell repertoires in COVID-19. Study-level background: PBMCs, B-cell-depleted T cells, or T cells provided the cDNA or gDNA that made up the material.

Recovered Cohort 3 donors showed two negative PCRs, clearance, or symptom resolution. V shed 3 bases and J shed 0 bases, with 15 bases lying between them. Germline assignment: CDR1 SNHLY and CDR2 FYNNEI. The CDR3 has 16 amino acids. In the original processing: The authors estimated nucleated cell counts from reference gene primer amplification. Using immunoSEQ multiplex PCR, the repertoire was profiled, and TCRdb retains in-frame clones only, with some absent. V, J and clone size derive from that table, while D and trimming were established from the DNA sequence. The sample carries approximately 300,000 clones, about 85% recorded once.

This sequence originates from a woman in her thirties who had recovered from COVID-19. The chain couples TRBV2 to TRBJ2-7; D might be TRBD1 (6 bases). Material for sequencing was PBMCs or T cells enriched from blood (not recorded which). CDR3 nucleotides: TGTGCCAGCAGTGACCTCCGGACAGTCGTCTCCTACGAGCAGTACTTC. It specifies CASSDLRTVVSYEQYF.